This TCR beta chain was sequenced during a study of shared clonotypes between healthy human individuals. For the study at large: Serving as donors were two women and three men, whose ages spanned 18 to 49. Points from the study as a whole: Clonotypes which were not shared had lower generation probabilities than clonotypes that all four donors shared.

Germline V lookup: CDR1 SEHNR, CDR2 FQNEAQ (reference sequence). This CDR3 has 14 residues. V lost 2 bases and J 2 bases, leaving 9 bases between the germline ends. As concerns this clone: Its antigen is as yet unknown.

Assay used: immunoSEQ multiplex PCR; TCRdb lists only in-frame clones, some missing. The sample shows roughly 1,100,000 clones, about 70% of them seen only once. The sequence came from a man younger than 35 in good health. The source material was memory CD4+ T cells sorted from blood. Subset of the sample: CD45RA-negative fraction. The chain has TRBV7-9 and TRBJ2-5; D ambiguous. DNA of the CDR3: TGTGCCAGCAGCTTACCACTAAGACAAGAGACCCAGTACTTC. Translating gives CASSLPLRQETQYF.